This TCR beta chain was recorded in a study of early T cells in non-severe SARS-CoV-2 infection. Study overall: RNA in bulk from unsorted whole blood was sequenced, and chains were unpaired.

The study's findings and limits: Reliance on VDJdb matching favored anti-spike CD8 responses; private and CD4 specificities were missed.

One entry per CDR3 protein, called by TCRdb with MiXCR from the 5' RACE reads. The data show more than 35,000 distinct CDR3 sequences, roughly 4.4% seen once. For this clonotype: The antigen remains unidentified.

Per germline, CDR1 MNHEY and CDR2 SMNVEV (reference sequence). The CDR3 consists of 13 residues. J gave up 3 bases and V 8 bases, and 5 bases lay outside the gene matches. The chain couples TRBV27 to TRBJ2-3; 7 bases are a match to TRBD1. The receptor was isolated from an adult who was a healthcare worker with PCR-confirmed SARS-CoV-2 infection or an uninfected control (not recorded which). The sample taken for sequencing was whole blood. The CDR3 spells CASGKQGTDTQYF. The CDR3 DNA is TGTGCCAGCGGTAAACAGGGGACAGATACGCAGTATTTT.